This TCR beta chain was obtained from a study of cytomegalovirus exposure and HLA in healthy donors. Study-wide results and limits: Being productive about 87% or about 30% of the time was typical of most TCR beta V segments in an earlier analysis. Immune exposure information available was restricted to CMV serostatus.

V was pared by 3 bases and J by 4 bases, with 6 bases of the junction left unmatched. Germline assignment: CDR1 SGHNT and CDR2 YYREEE (reference sequence). This CDR3 region has 16 residues. Primers for the PCR totalled 60 Vbeta and 13 Jbeta. This table comes from immunoSEQ multiplex PCR, and its TCRdb copy is limited to in-frame clones, with some not included. The profile shows over 150,000 clones, roughly four fifths of them singletons. With respect to this clone: Its antigen remains unidentified.

The chain couples TRBV5-4 to TRBJ2-1; the match to TRBD2 covers 11 bases. This TCR came from a girl aged 2 to 9 in good health and CMV-seropositive. Specimen: PBMCs. The CDR3 here is CASSSSGTSGYNEQFF. CDR3 coding DNA: TGTGCCAGCAGCTCCTCCGGGACTAGCGGATACAATGAGCAGTTCTTC.